This passage covers 15 T cell receptor beta chains from one sample sequenced in a study of tumor-infiltrating lymphocytes in primary liver carcinoma. Unsorted whole blood supplied the blood RNA, and germline DNA was isolated too. With a constant-region primer, TCR beta cDNA was made from around 520 ng of total RNA. Libraries of TCR beta came from three nested multiplex PCR rounds with slightly modified ARM-PCR. A C-beta reverse primer and TRBV1-TRBV30 forward primers served in each of the first two PCR rounds, at approximately 10 cycles apiece. TCRdb re-derived calls from the multiplex PCR reads in MiXCR, one entry per CDR3 protein. The sample includes about 200,000 distinct CDR3 sequences, around 60% of them seen just once. What was sequenced was peripheral blood. These receptors all come from a woman aged 60-75 years with primary liver carcinoma and hepatitis B virus infection.

This clonotype was found a few times. A junction end diverges from the germline sequence, so it may reflect a read error. The chain joins TRBV5-6 to TRBJ2-6; D might be TRBD2 (5 bases). Germline-derived CDR1 and CDR2 are SGHDT and YYEEEE. CDR3 length equals 15 residues. Written as DNA, the CDR3 is TGTGCCAACAGCTTGAGCGGCTCTGGGGCCAACGTCCTGACTTTC. Translation: CANSLSGSGANVLTF.

Notes on this clonotype: This may arise from a read error, as a much more abundant clone is one base away. V is TRBV12-3 or TRBV12-4 and J is TRBJ2-1; D is uncertain. The CDR3 is 14 amino acids. V lost 10 bases and J 2 bases, leaving 15 bases between the germline ends. The DNA for the CDR3 is TGTGCCACCTTGGGCGGCGGCACCTACAATGAGCAGTTCTTC. Its translation is CATLGGGTYNEQFF.

A remark on this clonotype: A read error is possible here, since a much larger clone lies one base away. CDR3 nucleotide sequence: TGCGCCAGCAGTAGGACGCAGGGTGATCAGCCCCAGCATTTT. It translates to CASSRTQGDQPQHF. The V gene is TRBV10-2, the J gene TRBJ1-5, with D possibly TRBD1 on 5 matching bases. This CDR3 contains 14 residues. The V gene lost 5 bases and the J gene lost 5 bases, with 13 bases spanning the gap. The germline gives CDR1 WSHSY, CDR2 SAAADI.

This chain links TRBV12-3 or TRBV12-4 with TRBJ1-3; D perhaps matches TRBD1 (5 bases). This CDR3 comprises 17 residues. V was shortened by 6 bases and J by 11 bases, with 29 bases between the two germline ends. DNA of the CDR3: TGTGCCAGCAGCCCGCCCGCAGGGAGACTTCGGGGGAACGCCATATATTTT. It yields the protein CASSPPAGRLRGNAIYF.

This clonotype was detected many times. The V call is TRBV29-1, the J call TRBJ1-2; D is unclear. V dropped 0 bases and J dropped 9 bases, with 5 bases sitting between them. Germline V gene lookup returns CDR1 SQVTM and CDR2 ANQGSEA. CDR3 length: 10 residues. The CDR3 DNA is TGCAGCGTTGAAGAATCGAGCTACACCTTC. As protein: CSVEESSYTF.

This clonotype was seen only once. One end of the junction fails to match germline, which may point to a read error. The rearrangement links TRBV6-6 to TRBJ1-5; 7 nucleotides match TRBD1. Germline-derived CDR1 and CDR2 are MNHNY and SVGAGI (reference sequence). The CDR3 has 16 residues. This CDR3 is CASSYGGTDSDQPQHF. In DNA form, the CDR3 reads TGTGCCAGCAGTTACGGGGGGACAGATAGCGATCAGCCCCAGCATTTT.

This clonotype was observed a handful of times. Lacking the conserved final phenylalanine or tryptophan, this CDR3 likely reflects a read error. This chain uses TRBV5-6 with TRBJ2-1; 7 nucleotides agree with TRBD2. Germline V gene sequence: CDR1 SGHDT, CDR2 YYEEEE. This CDR3 comprises 15 residues. Written as DNA, the CDR3 is TGTGCCAACAGCTTGCAAGCGGGGCCCGAGAATGAGCAGTTCTTA. This sequence encodes CANSLQAGPENEQFL.

Regarding this clonotype: As the CDR3 is not closed by the conserved phenylalanine or tryptophan, this likely results from a read error. The rearrangement links TRBV4-2 to TRBJ1-6; possibly TRBD1 for D (5 bases). The germline V gene encodes CDR1 LGHNA and CDR2 YNFKEQ. The CDR3 has 14 amino acids. The CDR3 coding sequence is TGTGCCAGCAGCCAACAGGGCACTAATTCACTCCTCCACTCT. This sequence encodes CASSQQGTNSLLHS.

This clonotype has more than one count but fewer than ten. The chain couples TRBV7-9 to TRBJ2-1; 7 positions match TRBD1. Per the germline V gene, CDR1 is SEHNR and CDR2 is FQNEAQ (reference sequence). The J segment lost 5 bases and the V segment lost 4 bases, leaving 14 bases of the junction unmatched. The CDR3 contains 17 residues. In DNA form, the CDR3 reads TGTGCCAGCAGCTCGCGACAGGGATCACGCATCGACAATGAGCAGTTCTTC. This translates into CASSSRQGSRIDNEQFF.

The genes are TRBV11-1 and TRBJ2-1; a weak D match, TRBD2 (5 bases). The CDR3 sequence is 14 residues long. Deletions cut 5 bases from V and 10 bases from J, with 18 bases between. Germline lookup yields CDR1 SGHAT and CDR2 FQDESV (reference sequence). DNA of the CDR3: TGTGCCAGCAGCCTTGAGAGGGCCCTCAAAGAGCAGTTCTTC. As protein: CASSLERALKEQFF.

Details on this clonotype: One junction end does not reproduce the germline sequence, and a read error may be involved. This chain links TRBV6-1 with TRBJ1-5; no definite D call. The CDR3 runs 15 residues. Germline CDR1 and CDR2: MNHNS and SASEGT. The CDR3 DNA is TGTGCCAGCAATCTTGTCTGGGGAGGCAATCAGGCCCAGCATTTT. Translated, it gives CASNLVWGGNQAQHF.

The V and J genes are TRBV7-3 and TRBJ2-7; D possibly corresponds to TRBD2 (5 bases). CDR1 SGHTA and CDR2 FQGTGA come from the germline V gene. With 5 bases removed from V and 0 bases from J, the gap between germline ends came to 14 bases. The CDR3 extends over 15 amino acids. The CDR3 protein is CASSRDYPRSYEQYF. CDR3 nucleotides: TGTGCCAGCAGCCGCGACTACCCCCGCTCCTACGAGCAGTACTTC.

This clonotype was seen a single time. A read error may produce the germline difference seen at one junction end. This chain links TRBV11-3 with TRBJ2-1; a possible D gene is TRBD2 (6 bases). The CDR3 sequence is 19 residues long. CDR1 and CDR2 (germline): SGHNT, YENEEA. The DNA for the CDR3 is TGTGCCAGCAGCTTAGAGGGGACTCGCGGGAATCCAATCTACAATGAGCGGTTCTTC. It translates to CASSLEGTRGNPIYNERFF.

The J gene is TRBJ2-7, the V gene TRBV6-5; D is possibly TRBD1 (6 bases). The CDR3 runs to 14 residues. V was trimmed by 6 bases and J by 5 bases, leaving 17 bases between them. Looked up from germline, CDR1 is MNHEY and CDR2 is SVGAGI. The CDR3 loop is CASSRTVFVHEQYF. In nucleotides, the CDR3 is TGTGCCAGCAGCCGGACAGTGTTCGTCCACGAGCAGTACTTC.

To note about this clonotype: A read error may explain this, as a much larger clone is one base away. This chain joins TRBV12-3 or TRBV12-4 and TRBJ2-1; possibly TRBD1 or TRBD2 for D (6 bases each). The length of the CDR3 is 12 residues. CDR3 region: CASSFGGNERFF. The CDR3 DNA follows: TGTGCCAGCAGTTTCGGGGGCAATGAGCGGTTCTTC.